The 30 T cell receptor beta chains in this list originate from one sample, sequenced in a study of cytomegalovirus exposure and HLA in healthy donors. The PCR had 60 Vbeta and 13 Jbeta primers. This table comes from immunoSEQ multiplex PCR, and its TCRdb copy is limited to in-frame clones, with some not included. The sample consists of 120,000 to 150,000 clones, approximately 80% of them appearing once. Sequencing was done on a sample of PBMCs. These receptors were obtained from a man aged 18 to 35 in good health and CMV-seronegative.

The rearrangement joins TRBV7-9 to TRBJ2-7; perhaps TRBD1 as D (5 bases). The CDR3 length is 15 residues. V was cut by 6 bases and J by 4 bases, with 19 bases left in between. Germline assignment: CDR1 SEHNR and CDR2 FQNEAQ (reference sequence). CDR3 region: CASSWGQREAYEQYF. CDR3 sequence (DNA): TGTGCCAGCAGTTGGGGCCAACGCGAGGCGTACGAGCAGTACTTC.

In this sample, this clone turned up once. The chain carries TRBV18 and TRBJ2-2; D might be TRBD2 (5 bases). Trimming removed 5 bases at V and 1 base at J, with 14 bases between. There are 16 residues in the CDR3. Germline values: CDR1 KGHSH, CDR2 LQKENI. The chain's CDR3 is CASSGGPGVNTGELFF. The DNA for the CDR3 is TGTGCCAGCTCAGGCGGGCCGGGCGTGAACACCGGGGAGCTGTTTTTT.

The gene calls are TRBV30 and TRBJ1-4; 9 nucleotides align to TRBD1. The CDR3 is made up of 15 amino acids. Germline assignment: CDR1 GTSNPN and CDR2 SVGIG (reference sequence). The J segment lost 0 bases and the V segment lost 6 bases, leaving 5 bases of the junction unmatched. The CDR3 region has the DNA TGTGCCTGCCGGGACAGGGTAGCAACTAATGAAAAACTGTTTTTT. Translating gives CACRDRVATNEKLFF.

The V call is TRBV6-5, the J call TRBJ2-7, with 9 bases lining up with TRBD1. The germline gives CDR1 MNHEY, CDR2 SVGAGI. V lost 5 bases to trimming and J lost 3 bases; unmatched junction nucleotides: 5. The CDR3 sequence is 14 residues long. The CDR3 DNA sequence: TGTGCCAGCAGTGCCGGGACAGGGAGCTACGAGCAGTACTTC. Residues: CASSAGTGSYEQYF.

This clone was counted only a few times. This chain uses TRBV6-4 with TRBJ2-1, with 8 bases aligning to TRBD2. Germline CDR1 reads MRHNA; CDR2 reads SNTAGT. The CDR3 is 17 amino acids. Trimming took 6 bases from V and 3 from J; bases not matched to a gene: 13. The CDR3 is CASSPAYMTSDYNEQFF. The CDR3 nucleotides read TGTGCCAGCAGCCCAGCCTATATGACTAGCGACTACAATGAGCAGTTCTTC.

J is TRBJ2-1 and V is TRBV29-1, with 10 nucleotides matching TRBD2. Trimming cost V 2 bases and J 8 bases; bases outside gene matches: 6. Germline CDR1 SQVTM, CDR2 ANQGSEA. The CDR3 extends over 14 amino acids. CDR3 in amino acids: CSVERSGGAYEQFF. CDR3 in DNA: TGCAGCGTTGAAAGGAGCGGGGGGGCGTATGAGCAGTTCTTC.

The chain has TRBV5-1 and TRBJ2-5, with D possibly TRBD2 on 5 matching bases. The CDR3 spans 12 residues. Germline V gives CDR1 SGHRS, CDR2 YFSETQ. Trimming removed 4 bases at V and 4 bases at J, with 8 bases between. CDR3 loop: CASSLAGETQYF. The CDR3 coding sequence is TGCGCCAGCAGCCTGGCGGGAGAGACCCAGTACTTC.

The chain has TRBV4-1 and TRBJ2-1; D ambiguous. Germline CDR1 reads MGHRA; CDR2 reads YSYEKL. V dropped 1 base and J dropped 7 bases, with 11 bases sitting between them. The CDR3 loop spans 14 amino acids. CDR3 bases: TGCGCCAGCAGCCAAGTTTCCGCGTCGAATGAGCAGTTCTTC. Protein sequence: CASSQVSASNEQFF.

The genes are TRBV21-1 and TRBJ1-2; TRBD1, as called in the table, went unchecked against the DNA. TRBV21-1 is flagged as a pseudogene. The CDR3 has 14 amino acids. The CDR3 nucleotides read TGTGCCAGCAGCCAGGCGACAGGTCCCTATGGCTACACCTTC. This codes for CASSQATGPYGYTF.

The chain combines TRBV28 with TRBJ2-7; D may be TRBD2 (5 bases). The CDR3 runs to 15 residues. Germline lookup yields CDR1 MDHEN and CDR2 SYDVKM. V was clipped by 5 bases and J by 3 bases, with 17 bases between them. CDR3 bases: TGTGCCAGCAGTCCCCCGGAGGAAGGTTACTACGAGCAGTACTTC. Its protein is CASSPPEEGYYEQYF.

This clone appeared a single time. This chain joins TRBV5-4 and TRBJ1-4; tentative D call: TRBD1 (5 bases). Germline values: CDR1 SGHNT, CDR2 YYREEE (reference sequence). CDR3 length equals 18 residues. V lost 3 bases and J lost 3, with 21 bases in between. For the CDR3, the DNA is TGTGCCAGCAGCTCTAGGCTCGGGCAAACAGGACCTAATGAAAAACTGTTTTTT. Translation gives CASSSRLGQTGPNEKLFF.

Worth noting for this clone: One end of the junction does not line up with germline, which may come from a read error. The chain carries TRBV7-9 and TRBJ2-7, with TRBD1 identical over 7 bases. The germline V gene has CDR1 SEHNR and CDR2 FQNEAQ (reference sequence). This CDR3 spans 13 amino acids. The CDR3 DNA is TGTTCCAGCAGCTCGCCAGGGGGTCACGAGCAGTACTTC. This sequence encodes CSSSSPGGHEQYF.

V and J are TRBV19 and TRBJ1-5; D may be TRBD1 (5 bases). There are 14 residues in the CDR3. Looked up from germline, CDR1 is LNHDA and CDR2 is SQIVND (reference sequence). V lost 3 bases, J lost 4 bases, and 10 bases lay in between. The DNA of the CDR3 is TGTGCCAGTAGTATCCGGGGGGGGAATCAGCCCCAGCATTTT. This translates into CASSIRGGNQPQHF.

This sequence joins TRBV9 and TRBJ2-7; D call uncertain. The V and J ends lost 4 bases and 5 bases respectively, with 13 bases between them. The CDR3 spans 13 residues. CDR1 SGDLS and CDR2 YYNGEE come from the germline V gene. CDR3 loop: CASSFGIGDEQYF. The CDR3 region has the DNA TGTGCCAGCAGCTTTGGTATAGGAGACGAGCAGTACTTC.

The J gene is TRBJ2-5, the V gene TRBV30; perhaps TRBD2 as D (6 bases). Gene TRBJ2-7 matches the end of the DNA better, so the J call may be wrong. Per the germline V gene, CDR1 is GTSNPN and CDR2 is SVGIG (reference sequence). The CDR3 spans 17 residues. This chain's CDR3 is CAWSTRGGRGFLHEQYF. CDR3 DNA: TGTGCCTGGAGTACCCGAGGAGGGCGAGGGTTCTTACACGAGCAGTACTTC.

The chain uses TRBV11-3 and TRBJ1-2, with D perhaps matching TRBD1 (6 bases). This CDR3 has 18 amino acids. Trimming took 4 bases from V and 4 from J, leaving 25 bases between them. CDR1 is SGHNT, CDR2 YENEEA, per germline. The chain's CDR3 is CASSSVISRDNPSYGYTF. CDR3 nucleotide sequence: TGTGCCAGCAGCTCCGTGATTTCCCGGGACAATCCCAGCTATGGCTACACCTTC.

V and J are TRBV6-5 and TRBJ1-5; the D is unclear. CDR1 MNHEY and CDR2 SVGAGI come from the germline V gene. V lost 6 bases and J lost 0, with 12 bases in between. The CDR3 covers 15 residues. CDR3 sequence: CASRPGLYSNQPQHF. The CDR3 bases are TGTGCCAGCAGACCCGGACTATATAGCAATCAGCCCCAGCATTTT.

The V gene is TRBV5-8, the J gene TRBJ1-2; TRBD1 agrees at 9 bases. Trimming cost V 4 bases and J 7 bases; bases outside gene matches: 8. The CDR3 runs 14 residues. CDR1 is SGHTS, CDR2 YDEGEE, per germline. The CDR3 nucleotides are TGTGCCAGCAGCCAGAGGGACAGGGTGTTTGGCTACACCTTC. Encoded protein: CASSQRDRVFGYTF.

This chain joins TRBV19 and TRBJ2-1, with 8 bases identical to TRBD1. Germline assignment: CDR1 LNHDA and CDR2 SQIVND (reference sequence). The CDR3 consists of 16 residues. V trimming: 9 bases; J trimming: 4 bases; junction bases outside the gene matches: 14. CDR3: CASARGQGLSYNEQFF. As DNA, the CDR3 is TGTGCCAGCGCCCGTGGACAGGGACTGTCGTACAATGAGCAGTTCTTC.

This sequence joins TRBV15 and TRBJ1-1, with D maybe TRBD1 (5 bases). From germline, CDR1 is LNHNV and CDR2 YYDKDF (reference sequence). The V end lost 1 base, the J end lost 3 bases, and 18 bases lay between the germline ends. The CDR3 spans 17 residues. Here the CDR3 DNA reads TGTGCCACCAGCAGAGGGGTTAACAGGATACGACACACTGAAGCTTTCTTT. It specifies CATSRGVNRIRHTEAFF.

The CDR3 reads CASSTDTRVEKLFF. The CDR3 DNA reads as TGTGCCAGCAGTACCGACACCCGAGTTGAAAAACTGTTTTTT. The J gene is TRBJ1-4, the V gene TRBV27; no firm D call. Per the germline V gene, CDR1 is MNHEY and CDR2 is SMNVEV (reference sequence). The germline V and J ends were trimmed by 5 bases and 7 bases, with 14 bases remaining between them. The CDR3 extends over 14 amino acids.

This clone was recorded only once. The chain joins TRBV18 to TRBJ1-1; tentative D call: TRBD1 (5 bases). From germline, CDR1 is KGHSH and CDR2 LQKENI. The CDR3 is 12 amino acids. Written as DNA, the CDR3 is TGTGCTACGGGCAGGGCCAACACTGAAGCTTTCTTT. Its protein product is CATGRANTEAFF.

This chain joins TRBV28 and TRBJ1-1; unclear D gene. The CDR3 spans 18 residues. Between the trimmed V and J ends, which lost 6 bases and 1 base, there was a span of 24 bases. CDR1 is MDHEN and CDR2 is SYDVKM in the germline V gene. The CDR3 DNA is TGTGCCAGCAGGCTGAGGGTTCCCATATTAATTTCGAACACTGAAGCTTTCTTT. Its translation is CASRLRVPILISNTEAFF. The entire variable domain, with the rest obtained from reference TRBV28 and TRBJ1-1, is as follows: DVKVTQSSRYLVKRTGEKVFLECVQDMDHENMFWYRQDPGLGLRLIYFSYDVKMKEKGDIPEGYSVSREKKERFSLILESASTNQTSMYLCASRLRVPILISNTEAFFGQGTRLTVV.

This clone was recorded once. The gene calls are TRBV10-3 and TRBJ2-7, with TRBD2 as a possible D gene (5 bases). Germline V gene data show CDR1 as ENHRY and CDR2 as SYGVKD. Trimming cost V 3 bases and J 2 bases, with 11 bases left between them. The CDR3 consists of 14 residues. The CDR3 nucleotides are TGTGCCATCAGTGAACTAGTGGGGACCTACGAGCAGTACTTC. Amino acid sequence: CAISELVGTYEQYF.

The rearrangement uses TRBV7-3 and TRBJ2-2; TRBD2 aligns across 10 bases. Germline lookup yields CDR1 SGHTA and CDR2 FQGTGA. The CDR3 extends over 16 amino acids. J gave up 6 bases and V 0 bases, and 4 bases lay outside the gene matches. The DNA for the CDR3 is TGTGCCAGCAGCTTAACACTAGCGGGACGCGCCGGGGAGCTGTTTTTT. It yields the protein CASSLTLAGRAGELFF. The full variable domain, in which reference TRBV7-3 and TRBJ2-2 provide the parts outside the CDR3, is GAGVSQTPSNKVTEKGKYVELRCDPISGHTALYWYRQSLGQGPEFLIYFQGTGAADDSGLPNDRFFAVRPEGSVSTLKIQRTERGDSAVYLCASSLTLAGRAGELFFGEGSRLTVL.

The V call is TRBV6-1, the J call TRBJ1-2; D is uncertain. V was trimmed by 6 bases and J by 4 bases, leaving 15 bases between them. Germline CDR1 MNHNS, CDR2 SASEGT. The CDR3 consists of 14 residues. CDR3 sequence: CASRTSGGSYGYTF. The CDR3, as DNA: TGTGCCAGCAGAACCTCGGGAGGTTCCTATGGCTACACCTTC.

This chain connects TRBV7-9 to TRBJ1-1; tentatively, D is TRBD1 (5 bases). V lost 1 base to trimming and J lost 4 bases, with 13 bases between them. CDR1 is SEHNR, CDR2 FQNEAQ, per germline (reference sequence). The CDR3 loop spans 15 amino acids. For the CDR3, the DNA is TGTGCCAGCAGCTTAGAACTGGGAGGGGTCACTGAAGCTTTCTTT. This encodes CASSLELGGVTEAFF.

V gene TRBV27 combines with J gene TRBJ1-2; 8 bases fit TRBD1. There are 12 residues in the CDR3. Germline CDR1 is MNHEY and CDR2 is SMNVEV (reference sequence). Losses at the gene ends were 6 bases for V and 8 bases for J; bases not matched to a gene: 5. The CDR3 reads CASSTGGVGYTF. The DNA for the CDR3 is TGTGCCAGCAGCACAGGGGGGGTAGGCTACACCTTC.

The CDR3 is CASSVDRNTEAFF. The CDR3 DNA sequence: TGTGCCAGCAGCGTAGACAGGAACACTGAAGCTTTCTTT. This rearrangement joins TRBV9 to TRBJ1-1; D is unresolved. The CDR3 contains 13 residues. Per germline, CDR1 SGDLS and CDR2 YYNGEE. V lost 0 bases and J lost 1, with 4 bases in between.

The chain has TRBV28 and TRBJ1-4; a weak D match, TRBD1 (6 bases). From germline, CDR1 is MDHEN and CDR2 SYDVKM. CDR3 size: 14 residues. Trimming took 6 bases from V and 4 from J, leaving 12 bases between them. The CDR3 nucleotides read TGTGCCAGCAGAATGACAGGCCTTAATGAAAAACTGTTTTTT. This translates into CASRMTGLNEKLFF.